The 15 T cell receptor beta chains presented below share a single source sample, sequenced in a study of cytomegalovirus exposure and HLA in healthy donors (dated by TCRdb to 2016 to 2017). The method behind the library was the immunoSEQ multiplex PCR assay. For the multiplex PCR, a mixture combining 60 forward primers for TCR Vbeta segments and 13 reverse primers for TCR Jbeta segments was used. TCRdb obtained this table from immuneACCESS and retained in-frame rearrangements with V and J assigned. These tables miss some clones; where compared with another copy, unresolved V genes account for less than half of the shortfall, and the remainder is unexplained. This sample gives 180,000 or so clones in total; 75% to 80% of them show up just once. 11% to 15% of the sample goes to the ten largest clones. The specimen was PBMCs. These receptors originate from a man aged 45-60 years in good health and CMV-seropositive.

This rearrangement joins TRBV19 to TRBJ2-2; possible D gene TRBD1, 6 bases. Germline CDR1 reads LNHDA; CDR2 reads SQIVND (reference sequence). The CDR3 has 18 residues. Trimming took 1 base from V and 7 from J, leaving 22 bases between them. The CDR3 region is CASSIGLLITNRVGELFF. The CDR3 DNA is TGTGCCAGTAGTATAGGACTCCTGATCACCAACAGGGTCGGGGAGCTGTTTTTT.

This clone has only one observation. J is TRBJ1-2 and V is TRBV28; 8 nucleotides agree with TRBD1. This CDR3 region has 15 residues. Germline-derived CDR1 and CDR2 are MDHEN and SYDVKM. Germline trimming cut 3 bases from V and 0 bases from J; bases unmatched to any gene: 3. This chain's CDR3 is CASSLAGGANYGYTF. CDR3 nucleotides: TGTGCCAGCAGTTTGGCAGGGGGCGCTAACTATGGCTACACCTTC.

V and J are TRBV7-2 and TRBJ2-5, with D possibly matching TRBD2 (7 bases). This CDR3 region has 13 residues. Germline CDR1 is SGHTA and CDR2 is FQGNSA. The ends were cut back, 5 bases at V and 5 bases at J, with 12 bases in the middle. The CDR3 sequence is CASSGGAWETQYF. The CDR3 coding sequence is TGTGCCAGCAGCGGGGGGGCCTGGGAGACCCAGTACTTC.

The chain carries TRBV6-1 and TRBJ2-3; 10 bases align to TRBD2. In germline, CDR1 is MNHNS, CDR2 SASEGT. V shed 6 bases and J 2 bases; nucleotides not matched to a gene: 5. This CDR3 spans 15 amino acids. The CDR3 nucleotides are TGTGCCAGCAGAGGACTAGCGGCCACCACAGATACGCAGTATTTT. Amino acids: CASRGLAATTDTQYF.

CDR3 coding DNA: TGTGCCAGTAGTACACGGGATGGGAACGGGGAGCTGTTTTTT. Translated: CASSTRDGNGELFF. The chain is built from TRBV19 and TRBJ2-2; the D gene is possibly TRBD2 (5 bases). Germline V gives CDR1 LNHDA, CDR2 SQIVND (reference sequence). The length of the CDR3 is 14 residues. Trimming shortened V by 4 bases and J by 7 bases, and 13 bases separated the two germline ends.

This chain connects TRBV14 to TRBJ1-4; TRBD1 agrees at 11 bases. Germline CDR1 SGHDN, CDR2 FVKESK. The CDR3 totals 16 residues. The V and J ends lost 4 bases and 3 bases, in that order; junction bases with no gene match: 4. The CDR3 DNA is TGTGCCAGCAGCCGGACAGGGGGCAAGGCTAATGAAAAACTGTTTTTT. Encoded protein: CASSRTGGKANEKLFF.

The J gene is TRBJ2-1, the V gene TRBV9, with D tentatively TRBD1 (5 bases). Trimming removed 3 bases at V and 11 bases at J, with 9 bases between. This CDR3 region has 11 residues. Germline values: CDR1 SGDLS, CDR2 YYNGEE. The CDR3 nucleotides are TGTGCCAGCAGCGATCAGGGTAAGCAGTTCTTC. Translation gives CASSDQGKQFF.

The genes are TRBV5-1 and TRBJ2-1; 8 bases map to TRBD1. The V and J ends lost 2 bases and 6 bases, in that order; junction bases with no gene match: 4. CDR1 is SGHRS, CDR2 YFSETQ, per germline. This CDR3 comprises 14 residues. The CDR3 here is CASSFRQGTNEQFF. In DNA form, the CDR3 reads TGCGCCAGCAGCTTTAGACAGGGGACCAATGAGCAGTTCTTC.

V is TRBV2 and J is TRBJ2-2, with 8 bases fitting TRBD1. There are 17 residues in the CDR3. Germline lookup yields CDR1 SNHLY and CDR2 FYNNEI. Losses at the gene ends were 2 bases for V and 6 bases for J; bases not matched to a gene: 11. In DNA, the CDR3 is TGTGCCAGCAGTGAAACGGTTTCTCAGGGGGCTGCCGGGGAGCTGTTTTTT. Encoded protein: CASSETVSQGAAGELFF.

V is TRBV5-1 and J is TRBJ2-5; D not certain. V was shortened by 2 bases and J by 1 base, with 6 bases between the two germline ends. The CDR3 spans 13 residues. Germline loops: CDR1 SGHRS, CDR2 YFSETQ. Here the CDR3 DNA reads TGCGCCAGCAGCTTCTCCGTCCAAGAGACCCAGTACTTC. It translates to CASSFSVQETQYF.

The gene calls are TRBV4-3 and TRBJ2-1; TRBD2 agrees at 7 bases. The CDR3 has 15 amino acids. The V segment lost 4 bases and the J segment 2 bases; nucleotides outside the gene matches: 5. Germline CDR1 LGHNA, CDR2 YSLEER. The CDR3 is CASSRAGFTYNEQFF. As DNA, the CDR3 is TGCGCCAGCAGCCGAGCGGGGTTCACCTACAATGAGCAGTTCTTC.

The chain joins TRBV2 to TRBJ2-2; 8 bases fit TRBD1. Per germline, CDR1 SNHLY and CDR2 FYNNEI. The CDR3 extends over 15 amino acids. J was trimmed by 1 base and V by 9 bases; bases with no gene match: 7. Here the CDR3 reads CASSSDRVNTGELFF. CDR3 sequence (DNA): TGTGCCAGTTCTTCGGACAGGGTGAACACCGGGGAGCTGTTTTTT.

J is TRBJ2-1 and V is TRBV4-3; no firm D call. The CDR3 contains 15 residues. Trimming stripped 4 bases from V and 3 bases from J, with 13 bases between. From germline, CDR1 is LGHNA and CDR2 YSLEER. The CDR3 loop is CASSPSTTIYNEQFF. The CDR3 coding sequence is TGCGCCAGCAGCCCATCGACAACCATCTACAATGAGCAGTTCTTC.

This clone was picked up a small number of times. The chain is built from TRBV6-1 and TRBJ1-5; tentative D call: TRBD1 (5 bases). From germline, CDR1 is MNHNS and CDR2 SASEGT. V was pared by 2 bases and J by 9 bases, with 23 bases between. This CDR3 comprises 17 residues. Here the CDR3 DNA reads TGTGCCAGCAGTGAACGGCCTCGAGAAGGGGTTTATAGGCCCCAGCATTTT. Protein: CASSERPREGVYRPQHF.

As regards this clone: Additional DNA sequences in this sample encode the identical CDR3. The CDR3 spells CASSLGGTVRYSPLHF. CDR3 sequence (DNA): TGTGCCAGCAGCCTGGGCGGGACAGTCCGTTATTCACCCCTCCACTTT. The chain recombines TRBV14 with TRBJ1-6, with 7 bases matching TRBD1. The CDR3 is 16 amino acids. Germline assignment: CDR1 SGHDN and CDR2 FVKESK. Trimming took 4 bases from V and 8 from J; bases not matched to a gene: 11.